This TCR beta chain was captured in a study of cytomegalovirus exposure and HLA in healthy donors. This clone has a handful of counts. The antigen remains unidentified. Study conclusions and caveats: Investigators reported under 200 TCR beta chains as tied to cytomegalovirus. Information on immune exposure was restricted to one variable (CMV serostatus). A missense DCLRE1C variant was associated with V- and J-gene trimming of TCR beta chains in a later analysis, and an independent cohort replicated the association.

Both 60 Vbeta primers and 13 Jbeta primers went into the PCR. Original handling: The count from a later analysis was 70 million to 85 million unique TCR beta chains, some 12 million of them shared. Sequencing was performed with immunoSEQ multiplex PCR; in TCRdb, only in-frame clones are kept and a portion is missing. V, J and clone size derive from that table, while D and trimming were established from the DNA sequence. Of roughly 180,000 clones in the sample, roughly 10% were seen once. The ends lost 4 bases at V and 0 bases at J; junction bases unmatched: 1. The CDR3 is made up of 14 amino acids. Germline CDR1 and CDR2: LNHDA and SQIVND (reference sequence).

The clonotype comes from a woman aged 25 to 39 in good health and CMV-seropositive. Material: PBMCs. The chain uses TRBV19 and TRBJ2-7; 9 bases match TRBD1. CDR3 coding DNA: TGTGCCAGTAGTAAGGACAGGGGCTCCTACGAGCAGTACTTC. It codes for CASSKDRGSYEQYF.